The rows below give T cell receptor beta chains drawn from one sample of a study of beta chain features in type 1 diabetes. Sequencing used immunoSEQ multiplex PCR; TCRdb keeps in-frame clones, though not all of them. This sample has hundreds of thousands of clones, with 11% to 15% found just once. Sequenced: naive CD4+ T cells from blood. These TCRs come from a man aged 18 to 30 with type 1 diabetes. CDR3s include the opening cysteine and the closing phenylalanine or tryptophan. D genes are given only for firm matches. The size field is filled for only some rows; it gives once, few, many or a size class.

few	TRBV7-9	TRBJ2-5	.	CASTGETQYF	TGTGCCAGCACAGGAGAGACCCAGTACTTC
.	TRBV28	TRBJ2-7	TRBD1	CATTSGTATYEQYF	TGTGCCACGACATCCGGGACAGCGACCTACGAGCAGTACTTC
few	TRBV27	TRBJ1-2	.	CASSEFREGYGYTF	TGTGCCAGCAGTGAGTTCAGGGAGGGCTATGGCTACACCTTC
few	TRBV18	TRBJ2-7	.	CASSARQDTSLEYYEQYF	TGTGCCAGCTCAGCCCGACAGGACACCTCGCTGGAGTACTACGAGCAGTACTTC
few	TRBV6-6	TRBJ1-4	.	CAIAGTENEKLFF	TGTGCCATCGCCGGGACGGAGAATGAAAAACTGTTTTTT
few	TRBV6-6	TRBJ2-7	.	CASSPQQEQYF	TGTGCCAGTTCCCCCCAACAGGAGCAGTACTTC
few	TRBV5-1	TRBJ2-5	TRBD1	CASSLVDRGETQYF	TGCGCCAGCAGCTTGGTAGACAGGGGAGAGACCCAGTACTTC
.	TRBV28	TRBJ2-5	.	CASSFRTEQETQYF	TGTGCCAGCAGTTTCCGGACAGAACAAGAGACCCAGTACTTC
few	TRBV7-9	TRBJ1-1	.	CASSFRRVEAFF	TGTGCCAGCAGCTTCCGGAGGGTTGAAGCTTTCTTT
few	TRBV14	TRBJ1-2	.	CASSKLVGAYYGYTF	TGTGCCAGCAGTAAATTAGTCGGAGCCTACTATGGCTACACCTTC
.	TRBV9	TRBJ1-2	.	CASSVGEGGYGYTF	TGTGCCAGCAGCGTAGGGGAGGGAGGCTATGGCTACACCTTC
.	TRBV5-1	TRBJ2-7	TRBD2	CASSLRVGLAGSYEQYF	TGCGCCAGCAGCTTACGCGTGGGACTAGCGGGATCCTACGAGCAGTACTTC
few	TRBV10-3	TRBJ2-6	.	CAARQQVANVLTF	TGTGCCGCCCGGCAGCAAGTGGCCAACGTCCTGACTTTC
few	TRBV5-1	TRBJ1-2	.	CASSFAGDGYTF	TGCGCCAGCAGCTTTGCGGGGGACGGCTACACCTTC
few	TRBV7-9	TRBJ1-4	TRBD1	CASSLGQATNEKLFF	TGTGCCAGCAGCTTGGGACAGGCAACTAATGAAAAACTGTTTTTT
few	TRBV18	TRBJ1-1	.	CASSRENTEAFF	TGTGCCAGCTCACGGGAGAACACTGAAGCTTTCTTT
few	TRBV5-1	TRBJ1-2	TRBD1	CASSLATGGVGYTF	TGCGCCAGCAGCTTGGCAACAGGGGGTGTTGGCTACACCTTC
few	TRBV23-1	TRBJ2-3	.	CASSQPPWVPSTDTQYF	TGCGCCAGCAGTCAACCCCCGTGGGTGCCTAGCACAGATACGCAGTATTTT
.	TRBV15	TRBJ1-1	.	CATSRERTMGDTEAFF	TGTGCCACCAGCAGAGAGCGAACTATGGGTGACACTGAAGCTTTCTTT
.	TRBV7-9	TRBJ2-3	TRBD2	CASSSGLAGSTDTQYF	TGTGCCAGCAGCTCGGGACTAGCGGGAAGCACAGATACGCAGTATTTT
.	TRBV30	TRBJ2-5	.	CAWSVTSQTQYF	TGTGCCTGGAGTGTAACTAGCCAGACCCAGTACTTC
.	TRBV29-1	TRBJ2-2	.	CSVHHRTGRAQETNTGELFF	TGCAGCGTACACCACCGGACGGGAAGGGCCCAAGAGACGAACACCGGGGAGCTGTTTTTT
few	TRBV28	TRBJ2-1	.	CASSYGLRSPYNEQFF	TGTGCCAGCAGTTATGGGTTACGTTCCCCCTACAATGAGCAATTCTTC
.	TRBV7-9	TRBJ1-1	.	CASSLEQNTEAFF	TGTGCCAGCAGCTTAGAACAGAACACTGAAGCTTTCTTT
.	TRBV30	TRBJ1-3	TRBD1	CAWTFAGGPANTIYF	TGTGCCTGGACCTTCGCAGGGGGACCCGCAAACACCATATATTTT
few	TRBV13	TRBJ2-2	.	CASSLGPTGSGELFF	TGTGCCAGCAGCTTAGGCCCGACAGGTTCTGGGGAGCTGTTTTTT
.	TRBV21-1	TRBJ1-2	.	CASSPQDREVHGYTF	TGTGCCAGCAGCCCTCAGGACAGGGAAGTTCATGGCTACACCTTC
.	TRBV19	TRBJ2-4	TRBD1	CASSFPRDSIAKNIQYF	TGTGCCAGTAGTTTTCCACGGGACAGTATAGCCAAAAACATTCAGTACTTC
.	TRBV7-2	TRBJ2-3	.	CASSPRRVESDTQYF	TGTGCCAGCAGCCCTCGAAGGGTCGAGTCAGATACGCAGTATTTT
few	TRBV2	TRBJ2-6	.	CASSERTSGANVLTF	TGTGCCAGCAGTGAACGGACCTCTGGGGCCAACGTCCTGACTTTC
few	TRBV4-1	TRBJ2-1	TRBD2	CASSSSGSSYNEQFF	TGCGCCAGCAGTTCAAGCGGGAGCTCCTACAATGAGCAGTTCTTC
.	TRBV30	TRBJ1-4	.	CAWSALEDGAGKLFF	TGTGCCTGGAGTGCCTTAGAGGATGGGGCTGGAAAACTGTTTTTT
few	TRBV7-9	TRBJ2-7	.	CASSQMQTAYYEQYF	TGTGCCAGCAGCCAAATGCAGACAGCATATTACGAGCAGTACTTC
few	TRBV19	TRBJ2-2	.	CASITDPSRTGELFF	TGTGCCAGTATAACCGACCCTTCTAGGACCGGGGAGCTGTTTTTT
few	TRBV7-8	TRBJ1-5	.	CASSLGDGFNQPQHF	TGTGCCAGCAGCTTAGGGGACGGGTTCAATCAGCCCCAGCATTTT
.	TRBV29-1	TRBJ2-5	.	CSARGQREETQYF	TGCAGCGCTCGAGGACAGAGAGAAGAGACCCAGTACTTC